This T cell receptor (beta chain) is drawn from a study of OX40 agonist ivuxolimab in advanced cancers. Remarks on this clone: Its target is not known.

Study-level points and caveats: Both blood CD4+ and CD8+ T cells showed clonal growth by week 6 at 0.1 to 3.0 mg/kg.

The CDR3 consists of 14 residues. V lost 4 bases and J 7 bases, leaving 18 bases between the germline ends. CDR1 is SGHDT and CDR2 is YYEEEE in the germline V gene. Autoimmune disease history or systemic immunosuppression disqualified patients. This table comes from immunoSEQ multiplex PCR, and its TCRdb copy is limited to in-frame clones, with some not included. The repertoire has 25,000 to 35,000 clones, 65% to 85% of them found once; the top ten carry approximately 21%. Source: CD4+ or CD8+ T cells sorted from blood, taken in a trial of the OX40 agonist ivuxolimab. The sequence derives from an adult with an advanced solid tumor such as melanoma, head and neck, liver or kidney cancer. The chain couples TRBV5-6 to TRBJ2-7; no clear D. CDR3 residues: CASSDRAPQREQYF. The DNA of the CDR3 is TGTGCCAGCAGCGACCGGGCCCCGCAAAGAGAGCAGTACTTC.